This is a list of T cell receptor beta chains from one sample in a study of Graves' ophthalmopathy and Graves' hyperthyroidism. One entry per CDR3 protein, called by TCRdb with MiXCR from the multiplex PCR reads. This sample has 600,000 to 650,000 distinct CDR3 sequences, with around a fifth found just once. Specimen: peripheral blood. The receptors derive from a woman aged 18 to 35 with stable Graves' hyperthyroidism. Some clones in this sample may be carry-over from other donors' samples. Both conserved end residues are part of each CDR3. The D gene is left open where the match is weak. Clone size is not always given. Where it is, it says once, few, many or a class for expanded clones.

V	D	J	size	DNA	CDR3
TRBV12-3/TRBV12-4	TRBD1	TRBJ1-1	.	TGTGCCAGCAGCTCGGACAGGGCGGCCACTGAAGCTTTCTTT	CASSSDRAATEAFF
TRBV28	.	TRBJ1-2	.	TGTGCCAGCAGGCCAACAGGGTTGGAGGGCTACACCTTC	CASRPTGLEGYTF
TRBV13	.	TRBJ1-2	many	TGTGCCAGCAGCTTCAAGGACAGTCCCTATGGCTACACCTTC	CASSFKDSPYGYTF
TRBV2	TRBD1	TRBJ1-1	many	TGTGCCAGCAGTGACTTCCCGACAGGGGTGTACACTGAAGCTTTCTTT	CASSDFPTGVYTEAFF
TRBV12-3/TRBV12-4	.	TRBJ2-2	many	TGTGCCAGCAGTTTCGGGGCAGGGATAGGGGAGCTGTTTTTT	CASSFGAGIGELFF
TRBV6-5	TRBD1	TRBJ1-1	many	TGTGCCAGCAGTTTAAGGGACAGACAGAACACTGAAGCTTTCTTT	CASSLRDRQNTEAFF
TRBV6-1	TRBD1	TRBJ1-3	many	TGTGCCAGCAGTATCAACAGGGGGACTGGAAACACCATATATTTT	CASSINRGTGNTIYF
TRBV19	TRBD1	TRBJ1-1	many	TGTGCCAGTAGTCCCCGGACAGGCATAGAAGCTTTCTTT	CASSPRTGIEAFF
TRBV6-1	.	TRBJ1-3	.	TGTGCCATCGTACCCCTGGCTGGAAACACCATATATTTT	CAIVPLAGNTIYF
TRBV12-3/TRBV12-4	.	TRBJ2-2	.	TGTGCCAGCAGTTTGCTTCAAAGAGCCACCGGGGAGCTGTTTTTT	CASSLLQRATGELFF
TRBV11-1	TRBD1	TRBJ1-1	many	TGTGCCAGCAGCCCAGGACAGGGGCCGAACACTGAAGCTTTCTTT	CASSPGQGPNTEAFF
TRBV11-1	.	TRBJ2-2	.	TGTGCCAGCAGCCAATCAGCCCTATTGGGGACCGGGGAGCTGTGTTTT	CASSQSALLGTGELCF
TRBV28	TRBD1	TRBJ1-2	.	TGTGCCAGCAGTTTCCAGGGGGTGGTCTATGGCTACACCTTC	CASSFQGVVYGYTF
TRBV6-1	.	TRBJ1-5	once	TGTGCCAGCAGCGATGGGGGTTATAGCAATCAGCCCCAGCATTTT	CASSDGGYSNQPQHF
TRBV6-5	TRBD1	TRBJ1-1	.	TGTGCCAGCAGTTACTGGGGCACACAGGGGACGAACACTGAAGCTTTCTTT	CASSYWGTQGTNTEAFF
TRBV3-1	TRBD2	TRBJ2-7	.	TGTGCCAGCAGCCAAGATAGGAGACTAGCGGGAGGTTCGGTCGAGCAGTACTTC	CASSQDRRLAGGSVEQYF
TRBV29-1	.	TRBJ1-3	many	TGCAGCGTTGAAACGTCGGGGTCTGGTGACACCATATATTTT	CSVETSGSGDTIYF
TRBV29-1	TRBD2	TRBJ2-7	many	TGCAGCGATTGGACTAGCGGGAGAATCGTCCCCGAGCAGTACTTC	CSDWTSGRIVPEQYF
TRBV11-2	TRBD2	TRBJ2-2	many	TGTGCCAGCAGCTTAGGGAGTAGCGGGGGGGCCGGGGAGCTGTTTTTT	CASSLGSSGGAGELFF
TRBV11-2	.	TRBJ2-7	many	TGTGCCAGCAGCTTAGACCCGGGGGCTTCGCGGGAGCAGTACTTC	CASSLDPGASREQYF
TRBV20-1	.	TRBJ1-2	many	TGCAGTGTCTACAATCGGGGGGCGCTTACTAGCTATGGCTACACCTTC	CSVYNRGALTSYGYTF
TRBV12-3/TRBV12-4	TRBD1	TRBJ1-6	.	TGTGCCAGCGGACGGACAGGGGGTAATTCACCCCTCCACTTT	CASGRTGGNSPLHF
TRBV18	.	TRBJ2-7	.	TGTGCCAGCTCCCGGGACTTCTCCTACGAGCAGTACTTC	CASSRDFSYEQYF
TRBV25-1	.	TRBJ1-5	many	TGTGCCAGCAGTGATGGGACCGGGCCCCAGCATTTT	CASSDGTGPQHF
TRBV7-9	.	TRBJ1-1	few	TGTGCCAGCAGCCCACAGACAGGTTCTGAAGCTTTCTTT	CASSPQTGSEAFF
TRBV20-1	TRBD1	TRBJ1-5	many	TGCAGTGCTAGATCAGGGGGTAGCAATCAGCCCCAGCATTTT	CSARSGGSNQPQHF
TRBV20-1	TRBD1	TRBJ2-5	many	TGCAGTGCTAGGGTGACAGGGGCAGAGACCCAGTACTTC	CSARVTGAETQYF
TRBV10-3	TRBD1	TRBJ1-6	.	TGTGCCATCAGTGCAGGGGGCGCCTCCTATAATTCACCCCTCCACTTT	CAISAGGASYNSPLHF
TRBV18	.	TRBJ1-5	once	TGTGCCAGCTCACAGGCCAGCGGTCAGCCCCAGCATTTT	CASSQASGQPQHF
TRBV6-1	.	TRBJ1-3	once	TGTGCCAGCAGACCCTACGGGTGGAACTCTGGAAACACCATATATTTT	CASRPYGWNSGNTIYF
TRBV6-1	.	TRBJ2-7	many	TGTGCCAGCAGTGATTCCATGAGCTCCTACGAGCAGTACTTC	CASSDSMSSYEQYF
TRBV12-3/TRBV12-4	.	TRBJ1-3	few	TGTGCCAGCAGGGCCCGTTTCTCTGGAAACACCATATATTTT	CASRARFSGNTIYF
TRBV15	TRBD1	TRBJ1-2	.	TGTGCCACCAGCATCCGGACAGGGGACTATGGCTACACCTTC	CATSIRTGDYGYTF
TRBV6-5	.	TRBJ1-1	many	TGTGCCAGCAGTTACTCAGGCGCCGTGTACACTGAAGCTTTCTTT	CASSYSGAVYTEAFF
TRBV12-3/TRBV12-4	.	TRBJ1-1	many	TGTGCCAGCAGTTTAAGGCATCTGGGAACGAACACTGAAGCTTTCTTT	CASSLRHLGTNTEAFF
TRBV15	.	TRBJ2-7	many	TGTGCCACCAGCAGAAGAGGGACAGGCGGGAGCTACGAGCAGTACTTC	CATSRRGTGGSYEQYF
TRBV12-3/TRBV12-4	.	TRBJ1-6	many	TGTGCCAGCAGTTTACTGGCTAATTCACCCCTCCACTTT	CASSLLANSPLHF
TRBV12-5	.	TRBJ1-5	.	TGTGCTAGTGCCCTTCGGCCCCAGCATTTT	CASALRPQHF
TRBV29-1	.	TRBJ2-5	.	TGCAGCGTTGAGATTTGGGAGACCCAGTACTTC	CSVEIWETQYF
TRBV29-1	.	TRBJ2-7	many	TGCAGCGTCAGGGGAGGCCAGCGGTACGAGCAGTACTTC	CSVRGGQRYEQYF
TRBV20-1	TRBD1	TRBJ1-2	many	TGCAGCGCCCGAATAGACGGGACAGGGGGTGGAAGTGGCTACACCTTC	CSARIDGTGGGSGYTF
TRBV28	.	TRBJ1-6	many	TGTGCCAGCAGTCGGAATACAGGCTCCTATAATTCACCCCTCCACTTT	CASSRNTGSYNSPLHF
TRBV30	.	TRBJ1-1	.	TGTGCCGGGGGGGCGGGAATTACTGAAGCTTTCTTT	CAGGAGITEAFF
TRBV11-2	.	TRBJ2-7	many	TGTGCCAGCAGCTTTAGGCCCGAGCTCGAGCAGTACTTC	CASSFRPELEQYF